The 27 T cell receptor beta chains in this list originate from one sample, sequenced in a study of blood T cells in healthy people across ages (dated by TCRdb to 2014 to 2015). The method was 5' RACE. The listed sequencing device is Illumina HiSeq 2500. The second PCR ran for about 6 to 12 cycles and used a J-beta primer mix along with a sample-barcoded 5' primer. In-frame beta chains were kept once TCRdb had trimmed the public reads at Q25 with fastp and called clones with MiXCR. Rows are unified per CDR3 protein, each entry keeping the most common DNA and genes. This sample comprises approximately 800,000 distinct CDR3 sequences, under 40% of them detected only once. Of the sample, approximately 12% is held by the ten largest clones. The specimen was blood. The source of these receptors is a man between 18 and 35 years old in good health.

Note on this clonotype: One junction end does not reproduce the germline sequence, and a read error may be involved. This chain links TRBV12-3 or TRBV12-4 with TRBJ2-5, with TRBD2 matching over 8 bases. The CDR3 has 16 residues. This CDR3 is CASSFIPGGVWEIQYF. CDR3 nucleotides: TGTGCCAGCAGTTTCATCCCCGGGGGGGTTTGGGAGATCCAGTACTTC.

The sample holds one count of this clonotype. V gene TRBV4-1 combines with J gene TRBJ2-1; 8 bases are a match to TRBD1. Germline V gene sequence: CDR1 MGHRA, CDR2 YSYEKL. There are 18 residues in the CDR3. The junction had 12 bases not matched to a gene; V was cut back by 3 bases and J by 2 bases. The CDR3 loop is CASSQASPGGRTYNEQFF. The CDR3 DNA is TGCGCCAGCAGCCAGGCATCTCCAGGGGGCCGTACCTACAATGAGCAGTTCTTC.

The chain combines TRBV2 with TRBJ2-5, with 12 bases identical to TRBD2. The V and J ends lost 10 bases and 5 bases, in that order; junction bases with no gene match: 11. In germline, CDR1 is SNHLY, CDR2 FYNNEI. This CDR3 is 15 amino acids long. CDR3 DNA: TGTGCCACCCTAGGTCTAGCGGGAGGGACGGAGACCCAGTACTTC. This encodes CATLGLAGGTETQYF.

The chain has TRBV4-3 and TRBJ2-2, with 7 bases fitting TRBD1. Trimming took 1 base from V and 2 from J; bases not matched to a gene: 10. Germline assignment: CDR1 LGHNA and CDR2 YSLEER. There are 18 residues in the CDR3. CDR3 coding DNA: TGCGCCAGCAGCCAAGTTTCTCCCGACAGGGCCAACACCGGGGAGCTGTTTTTT. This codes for CASSQVSPDRANTGELFF.

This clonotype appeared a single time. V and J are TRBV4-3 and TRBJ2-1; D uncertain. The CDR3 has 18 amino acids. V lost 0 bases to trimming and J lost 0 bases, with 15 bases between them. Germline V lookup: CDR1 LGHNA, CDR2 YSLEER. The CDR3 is CASSQDGVGRSSYNEQFF. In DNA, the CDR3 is TGCGCCAGCAGCCAAGATGGGGTAGGCAGAAGCTCCTACAATGAGCAGTTCTTC.

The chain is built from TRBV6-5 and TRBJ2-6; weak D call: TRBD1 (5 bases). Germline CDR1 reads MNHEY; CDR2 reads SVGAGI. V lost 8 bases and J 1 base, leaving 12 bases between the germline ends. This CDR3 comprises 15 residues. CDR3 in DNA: TGTGCCAGCGGTCAACAGGAATCTGGGGCCAACGTCCTGACTTTC. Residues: CASGQQESGANVLTF.

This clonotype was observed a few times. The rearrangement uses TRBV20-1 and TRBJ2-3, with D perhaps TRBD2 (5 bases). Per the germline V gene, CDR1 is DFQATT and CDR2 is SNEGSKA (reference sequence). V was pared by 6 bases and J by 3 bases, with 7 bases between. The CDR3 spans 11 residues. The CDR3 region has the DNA TGCAGTGCCGGGATAACAGATACGCAGTATTTT. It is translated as CSAGITDTQYF.

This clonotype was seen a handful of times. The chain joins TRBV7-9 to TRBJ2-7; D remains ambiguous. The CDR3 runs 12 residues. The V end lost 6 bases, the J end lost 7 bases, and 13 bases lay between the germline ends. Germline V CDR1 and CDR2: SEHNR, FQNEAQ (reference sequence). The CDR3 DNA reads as TGTGCCAGCAGGCATGATTACAATGAGCAGTACTTC. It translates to CASRHDYNEQYF.

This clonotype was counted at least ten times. The CDR3 here is CASTKTRGGLQETQYF. CDR3 sequence (DNA): TGTGCCAGCACCAAAACGCGGGGGGGCCTCCAAGAGACCCAGTACTTC. The chain uses TRBV12-3 or TRBV12-4 and TRBJ2-5; 9 positions agree with TRBD2. This CDR3 spans 16 amino acids. J gave up 1 base and V 7 bases, and 10 bases lay outside the gene matches.

The DNA of the CDR3 is TGTGCCAGCAGTGATAGGGGACAGGGGTTGGGAAATGGCTACACCTTC. It specifies CASSDRGQGLGNGYTF. The chain links TRBV2 to TRBJ1-2, with 10 nucleotides matching TRBD1. Trimming removed 3 bases from V and 6 bases from J; junction bases left unmatched: 10. This CDR3 has 16 residues. Germline-derived CDR1 and CDR2 are SNHLY and FYNNEI. Combining the CDR3 with reference TRBV2 and TRBJ1-2 gives the whole variable domain EPEVTQTPSHQVTQMGQEVILRCVPISNHLYFYWYRQILGQKVEFLVSFYNNEISEKSEIFDDQFSVERPDGSNFTLKIRSTKLEDSAMYFCASSDRGQGLGNGYTFGSGTRLTVV.

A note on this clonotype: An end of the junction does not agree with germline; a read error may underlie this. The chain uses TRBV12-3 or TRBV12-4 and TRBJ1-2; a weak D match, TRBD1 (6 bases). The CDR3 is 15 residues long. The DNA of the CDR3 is TGTGCCAGCAGTTTTGACTTGTCCGGGGGCGGTGGCCACACCTTC. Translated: CASSFDLSGGGGHTF.

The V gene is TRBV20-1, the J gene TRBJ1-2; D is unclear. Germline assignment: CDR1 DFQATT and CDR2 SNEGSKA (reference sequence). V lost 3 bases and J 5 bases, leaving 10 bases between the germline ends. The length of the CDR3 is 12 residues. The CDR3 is CSASEPRYGYTF. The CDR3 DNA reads TGCAGTGCTAGTGAACCGCGGTATGGCTACACCTTC.

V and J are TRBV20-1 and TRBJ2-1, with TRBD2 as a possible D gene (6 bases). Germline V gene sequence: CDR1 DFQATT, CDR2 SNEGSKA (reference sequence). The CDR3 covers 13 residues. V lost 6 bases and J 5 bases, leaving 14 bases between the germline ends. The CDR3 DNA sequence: TGCAGTGCGAAAGGAGGGTACGACAATGAGCAGTTCTTC. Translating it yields CSAKGGYDNEQFF.

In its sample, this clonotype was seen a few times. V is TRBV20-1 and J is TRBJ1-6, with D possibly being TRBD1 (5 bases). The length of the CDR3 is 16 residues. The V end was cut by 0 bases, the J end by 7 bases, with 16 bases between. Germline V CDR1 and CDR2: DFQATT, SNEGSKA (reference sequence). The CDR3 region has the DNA TGCAGTGCTAGAGATGTGTCTGGGGCAGGGAATTCACCCCTCCACTTT. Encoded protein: CSARDVSGAGNSPLHF.

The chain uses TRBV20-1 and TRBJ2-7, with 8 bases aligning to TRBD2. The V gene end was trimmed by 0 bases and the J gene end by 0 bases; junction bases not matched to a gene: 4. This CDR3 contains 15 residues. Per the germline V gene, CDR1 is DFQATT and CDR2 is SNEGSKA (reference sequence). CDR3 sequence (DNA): TGCAGTGCTAGAGACTCGGGACTAGACTCCTACGAGCAGTACTTC. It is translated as CSARDSGLDSYEQYF.

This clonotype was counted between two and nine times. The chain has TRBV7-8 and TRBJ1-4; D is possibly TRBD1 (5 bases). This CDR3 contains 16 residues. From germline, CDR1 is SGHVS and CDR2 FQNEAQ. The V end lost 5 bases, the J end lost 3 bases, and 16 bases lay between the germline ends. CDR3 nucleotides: TGTGCCAGCAGCCCTACCTGGGACTCGGCTAATGAAAAACTGTTTTTT. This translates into CASSPTWDSANEKLFF.

The CDR3 here is CASSRDRNGEAFF. The CDR3, as DNA: TGTGCCAGCAGCCGGGACAGGAATGGTGAAGCTTTCTTT. The chain couples TRBV12-3 or TRBV12-4 to TRBJ1-1; 8 nucleotides align to TRBD1. This CDR3 has 13 residues. V was pared by 6 bases and J by 7 bases, with 7 bases of the junction left unmatched.

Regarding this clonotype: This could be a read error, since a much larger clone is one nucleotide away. For the CDR3, the DNA is TGTGCCACCAGCAGTAACCACGGGGAGGGCACAGATACGCAGTATTTT. Its translation: CATSSNHGEGTDTQYF. The rearrangement links TRBV15 to TRBJ2-3; weak D call: TRBD2 (6 bases). There are 16 residues in the CDR3. V was trimmed by 3 bases and J by 1 base, leaving 14 bases between them. Germline loops: CDR1 LNHNV, CDR2 YYDKDF (reference sequence).

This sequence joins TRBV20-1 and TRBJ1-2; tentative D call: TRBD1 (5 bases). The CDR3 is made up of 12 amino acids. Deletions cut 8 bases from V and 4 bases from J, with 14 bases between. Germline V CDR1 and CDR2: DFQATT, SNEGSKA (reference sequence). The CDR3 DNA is TGCAGTAAGGCCTTTCAGGGCTATGGCTACACCTTC. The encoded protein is CSKAFQGYGYTF.

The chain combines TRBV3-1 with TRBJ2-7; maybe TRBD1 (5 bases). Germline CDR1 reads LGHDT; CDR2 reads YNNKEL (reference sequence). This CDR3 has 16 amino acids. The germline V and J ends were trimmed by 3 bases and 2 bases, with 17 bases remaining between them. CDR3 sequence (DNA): TGTGCCAGCAGCCAGTTATTACGACAGCTTCCCTACGAGCAGTACTTC. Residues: CASSQLLRQLPYEQYF.

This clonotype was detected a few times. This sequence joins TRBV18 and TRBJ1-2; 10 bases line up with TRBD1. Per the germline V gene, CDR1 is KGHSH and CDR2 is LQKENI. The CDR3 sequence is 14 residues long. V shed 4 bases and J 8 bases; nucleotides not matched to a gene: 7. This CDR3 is CASSQGTGVYGYTF. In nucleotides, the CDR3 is TGTGCCAGCTCACAAGGGACAGGGGTTTACGGCTACACCTTC.

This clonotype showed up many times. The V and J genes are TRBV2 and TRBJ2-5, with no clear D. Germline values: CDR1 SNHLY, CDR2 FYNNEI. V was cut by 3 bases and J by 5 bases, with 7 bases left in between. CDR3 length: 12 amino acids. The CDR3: CASSEGRETQYF. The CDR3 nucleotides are TGTGCCAGCAGTGAGGGTCGGGAGACCCAGTACTTC.

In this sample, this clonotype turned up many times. The CDR3 sequence is CANRQEGADTQYF. The CDR3 nucleotides are TGTGCCAACCGACAGGAGGGGGCAGATACGCAGTATTTT. The chain combines TRBV6-6 with TRBJ2-3; D tentatively fits TRBD1 or TRBD2 (6 bases each). The germline V gene has CDR1 MNHNY and CDR2 SVGAGI (reference sequence). This CDR3 is built from 13 residues. The V end was cut by 10 bases, the J end by 4 bases, with 15 bases between.

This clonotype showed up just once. The CDR3 DNA reads as TGTGCCAGCAAAGTGAGCGGGGTCTACAATGAGCAGTACTTC. Translating it yields CASKVSGVYNEQYF. The chain carries TRBV6-2 or TRBV6-3 and TRBJ2-1; TRBD2 aligns across 7 bases. The better agreement between TRBJ2-7 and the DNA end casts doubt on the J call. This CDR3 has 14 amino acids. CDR1 is MNHEY, CDR2 SVGEGT, per germline.

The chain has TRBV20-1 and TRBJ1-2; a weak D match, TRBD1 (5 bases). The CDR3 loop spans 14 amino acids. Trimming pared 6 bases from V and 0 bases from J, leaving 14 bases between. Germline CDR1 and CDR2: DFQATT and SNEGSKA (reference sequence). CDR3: CSASTGPTNYGYTF. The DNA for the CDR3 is TGCAGTGCGTCCACAGGTCCGACTAACTATGGCTACACCTTC.

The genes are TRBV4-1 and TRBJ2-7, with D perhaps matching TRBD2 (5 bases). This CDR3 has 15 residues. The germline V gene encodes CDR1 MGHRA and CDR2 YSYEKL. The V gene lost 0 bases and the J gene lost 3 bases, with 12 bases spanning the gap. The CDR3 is CASSQEPGVSYEQYF. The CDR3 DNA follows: TGCGCCAGCAGCCAAGAGCCCGGGGTAAGCTACGAGCAGTACTTC.

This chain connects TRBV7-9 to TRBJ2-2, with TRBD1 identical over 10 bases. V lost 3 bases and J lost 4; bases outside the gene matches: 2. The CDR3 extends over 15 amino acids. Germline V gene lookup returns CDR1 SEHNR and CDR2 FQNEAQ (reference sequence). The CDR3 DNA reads TGTGCCAGCAGCTTTCGGGACAGGGGCACCGGGGAGCTGTTTTTT. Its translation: CASSFRDRGTGELFF.